This T cell receptor (beta chain) appears in the sequencing data of a study of tissue T cells after allogeneic stem cell transplantation. Study results and caveats: Across patients, clones rarely overlapped, yet motif clusters were shared tissue-specifically.

V was clipped by 0 bases and J by 7 bases, with 4 bases between them. CDR1 and CDR2 from the germline V gene are SGHRS and YFSETQ. This CDR3 is 11 amino acids long. Remarks on this clone: What it binds is not known.

Libraries were prepared by immunoSEQ multiplex PCR; TCRdb keeps only in-frame clonotypes and omits some of them. The top ten clones hold approximately 50% of a sample with approximately 500 clones, around three fifths of them seen once. Sequencing was performed on spleen tissue, taken at autopsy. The clonotype originates from a female patient aged 40-70 years with steroid-refractory graft-versus-host disease after an allogeneic stem cell transplant. Some T cells may be transferred from the graft donor. The V and J genes are TRBV5-1 and TRBJ2-5; D unclear. The chain's CDR3 is CASSLGATQYF. Here the CDR3 DNA reads TGCGCCAGCAGCTTGGGGGCGACCCAGTACTTC.